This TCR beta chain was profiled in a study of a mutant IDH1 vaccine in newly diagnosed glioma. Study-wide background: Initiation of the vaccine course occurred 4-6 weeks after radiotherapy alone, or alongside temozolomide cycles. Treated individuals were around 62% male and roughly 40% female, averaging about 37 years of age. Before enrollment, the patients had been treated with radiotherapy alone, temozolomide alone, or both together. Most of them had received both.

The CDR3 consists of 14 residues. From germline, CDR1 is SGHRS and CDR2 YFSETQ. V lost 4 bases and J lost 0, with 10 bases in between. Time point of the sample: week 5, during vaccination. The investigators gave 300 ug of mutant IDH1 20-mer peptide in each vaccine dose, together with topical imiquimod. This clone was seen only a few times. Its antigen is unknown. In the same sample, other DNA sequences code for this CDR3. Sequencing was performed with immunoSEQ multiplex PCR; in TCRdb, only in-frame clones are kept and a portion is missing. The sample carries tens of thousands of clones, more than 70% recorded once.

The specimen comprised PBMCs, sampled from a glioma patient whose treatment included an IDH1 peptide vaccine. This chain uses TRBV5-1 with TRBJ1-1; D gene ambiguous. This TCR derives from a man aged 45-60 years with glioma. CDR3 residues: CASSLDGMNTEAFF. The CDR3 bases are TGCGCCAGCAGCCTTGACGGAATGAACACTGAAGCTTTCTTT.